This T cell receptor beta chain was identified during a study of T cell responses to AZD1222 COVID-19 vaccine. Regarding the study as a whole: The donor cohort was predominantly white British with a female majority, and clonal diversity may have been underestimated. Reports indicate that nearly half of spike-specific TCRs are directed at unmutated variant regions.

Germline-derived CDR1 and CDR2 are SGHRS and YFSETQ. The ends were cut back, 0 bases at V and 1 base at J, with 7 bases in the middle. CDR3 length: 14 residues. Turning to this clone: The antigen remains unidentified.

This table comes from immunoSEQ multiplex PCR, and its TCRdb copy is limited to in-frame clones, with some not included. Of 120,000 or so clones listed, 70% to 90% are singletons. This material consisted of peripheral blood, taken 28 days after the second AZD1222 dose. J is TRBJ2-5 and V is TRBV5-1; D is perhaps TRBD1 (6 bases). This TCR was recovered from an adult who received the AZD1222 COVID-19 vaccine. The CDR3 coding sequence is TGCGCCAGCAGCTTGGACAGGGTCCAAGAGACCCAGTACTTC. Its translation is CASSLDRVQETQYF.